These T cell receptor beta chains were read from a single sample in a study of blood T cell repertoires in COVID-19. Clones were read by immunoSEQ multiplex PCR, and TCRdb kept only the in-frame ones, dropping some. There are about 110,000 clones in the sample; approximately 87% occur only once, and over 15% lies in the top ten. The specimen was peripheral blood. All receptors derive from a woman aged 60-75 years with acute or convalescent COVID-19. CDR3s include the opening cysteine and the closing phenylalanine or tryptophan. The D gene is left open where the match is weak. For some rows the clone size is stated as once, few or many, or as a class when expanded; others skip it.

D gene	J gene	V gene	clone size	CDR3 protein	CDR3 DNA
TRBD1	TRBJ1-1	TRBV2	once	CASSDDGQGGSTEAFF	TGTGCCAGCAGTGATGACGGACAGGGGGGAAGCACTGAAGCTTTCTTT
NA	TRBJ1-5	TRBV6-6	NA	CASSSLAQPQHF	TGTGCCAGCAGTTCGCTAGCTCAGCCCCAGCATTTT
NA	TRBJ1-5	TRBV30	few	CAWSVGRGNQPQHF	TGTGCCTGGAGTGTAGGGCGGGGCAATCAGCCCCAGCATTTT
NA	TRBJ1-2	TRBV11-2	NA	CASSLDSNYGYTF	TGTGCCAGCAGCTTAGACAGTAACTATGGCTACACCTTC
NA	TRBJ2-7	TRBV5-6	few	CASSFWYWVGGSVRYEQYF	TGTGCCAGCAGCTTTTGGTATTGGGTCGGGGGATCTGTACGCTACGAGCAGTACTTC
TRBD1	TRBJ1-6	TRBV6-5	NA	CAALRTGGSSPLHF	TGTGCCGCCCTCCGGACAGGAGGGTCTTCACCCCTCCACTTT
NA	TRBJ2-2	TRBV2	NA	CASRGAWAGELFF	TGTGCCAGCCGGGGGGCTTGGGCCGGGGAGCTGTTTTTT
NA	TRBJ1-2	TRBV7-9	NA	CASSLPNMNNGYTF	TGTGCCAGCAGCTTACCAAACATGAATAATGGCTACACCTTC
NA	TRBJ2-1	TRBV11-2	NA	CASSASLAGGHEQFF	TGTGCCAGCAGCGCATCACTAGCCGGTGGCCATGAGCAGTTCTTC
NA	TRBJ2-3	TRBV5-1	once	CASSLVGGSSTDTQYF	TGCGCCAGCAGCTTGGTCGGCGGGTCAAGCACAGATACGCAGTATTTT
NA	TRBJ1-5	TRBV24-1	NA	CATSDPGQTNQPQHF	TGTGCCACCAGTGATCCAGGACAGACCAATCAGCCCCAGCATTTT
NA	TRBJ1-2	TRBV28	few	CASSLGTSYGYTF	TGTGCCAGCAGCCTCGGGACATCCTATGGCTACACCTTC
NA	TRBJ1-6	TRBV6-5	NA	CASSYLGRPNSPLHF	TGTGCCAGCAGTTACTTGGGGCGGCCTAATTCACCCCTCCACTTT
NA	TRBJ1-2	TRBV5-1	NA	CASRVGSYGYTF	TGCGCCAGCAGGGTGGGCTCCTATGGCTACACCTTC
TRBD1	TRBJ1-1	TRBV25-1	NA	CASSVGTASDLNTEAFF	TGTGCCAGCAGTGTCGGGACAGCTTCAGATTTGAACACTGAAGCTTTCTTT
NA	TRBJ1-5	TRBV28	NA	CASSLTAGNQPQHF	TGTGCCAGCAGTTTAACAGCGGGCAATCAGCCCCAGCATTTT
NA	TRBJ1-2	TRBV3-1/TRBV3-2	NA	CASSQRGDGYGYTF	TGTGCCAGCAGCCAAAGAGGCGACGGCTATGGCTACACCTTC
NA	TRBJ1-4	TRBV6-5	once	CASSSHPTEKLFF	TGTGCCAGCAGTTCACATCCCACCGAAAAACTGTTTTTT
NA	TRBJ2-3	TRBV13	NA	CASSLKTSTDTQYF	TGTGCCAGCAGCTTAAAGACTAGCACAGATACGCAGTATTTT
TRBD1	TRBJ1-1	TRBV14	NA	CASSHRGMNTEAFF	TGTGCCAGCAGCCACAGGGGGATGAACACTGAAGCTTTCTTT
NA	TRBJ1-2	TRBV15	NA	CATSRDSQYGYTF	TGTGCCACCAGCAGAGACTCCCAGTATGGCTACACCTTC
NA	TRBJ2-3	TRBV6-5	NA	CASKGGGPDTQYF	TGTGCCAGTAAGGGGGGGGGCCCAGATACGCAGTATTTT
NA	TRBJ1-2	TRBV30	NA	CASPSWQGFGYTF	TGTGCCTCCCCTTCGTGGCAGGGGTTTGGCTACACCTTC
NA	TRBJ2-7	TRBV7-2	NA	CASSLPSGTYEQYF	TGTGCCAGCAGCTTACCGTCCGGGACATACGAGCAGTACTTC
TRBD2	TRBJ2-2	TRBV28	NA	CASSLLLQRGYTGELFF	TGTGCCAGCAGCCTTTTACTCCAGCGGGGGTACACCGGGGAGCTGTTTTTT
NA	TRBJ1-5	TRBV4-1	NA	CASSQGGEAQPQHF	TGCGCCAGCAGCCAAGGGGGGGAAGCACAGCCCCAGCATTTT
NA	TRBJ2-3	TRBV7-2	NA	CASSSGAGLTDTQYF	TGTGCCAGCAGCTCCGGGGCGGGGCTCACAGATACGCAGTATTTT
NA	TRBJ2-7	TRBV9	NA	CASSVGPADSSYEQYF	TGTGCCAGCAGCGTAGGTCCCGCGGACTCTTCCTACGAGCAGTACTTC
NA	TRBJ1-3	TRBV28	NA	CASSLSRSSGNTIYF	TGTGCCAGCAGTTTATCGAGGAGCTCTGGAAACACCATATATTTT
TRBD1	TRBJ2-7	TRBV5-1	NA	CASSEGQGIYEQYF	TGCGCCAGCAGCGAGGGACAGGGTATCTACGAGCAGTACTTC
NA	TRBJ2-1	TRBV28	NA	CASSLITTAGEQFF	TGTGCCAGCAGTTTAATCACCACAGCTGGTGAGCAGTTCTTC
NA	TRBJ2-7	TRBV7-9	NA	CASSLDGREQYF	TGTGCCAGCAGCTTAGATGGTAGAGAGCAGTACTTC
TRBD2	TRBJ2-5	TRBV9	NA	CASSRLAGGIETQYF	TGTGCCAGCAGCCGACTAGCGGGGGGCATTGAGACCCAGTACTTC
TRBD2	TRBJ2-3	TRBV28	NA	CASSPPSGGGSTDTQYF	TGTGCCAGCAGTCCACCTAGCGGGGGGGGGAGCACAGATACGCAGTATTTT
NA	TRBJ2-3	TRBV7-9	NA	CASSLNSDTQYF	TGTGCCAGCAGCCTAAATTCAGATACGCAGTATTTT
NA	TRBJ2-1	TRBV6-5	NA	CASSYATGRYNEQFF	TGTGCCAGCAGTTACGCGACAGGGAGGTACAATGAGCAGTTCTTC
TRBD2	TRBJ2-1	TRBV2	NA	CASRRGSSYNEQFF	TGTGCCAGCAGGCGGGGGAGCTCCTACAATGAGCAGTTCTTC
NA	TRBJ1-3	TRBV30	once	CAWSVRDGNTIYF	TGTGCCTGGAGTGTACGCGATGGAAACACCATATATTTT
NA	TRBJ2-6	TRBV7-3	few	CASSPPGGANVLTF	TGTGCCAGCAGCCCTCCGGGGGGGGCCAACGTCCTGACTTTC
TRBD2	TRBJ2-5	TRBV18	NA	CASSGTSGAETQYF	TGTGCCAGCTCAGGGACTAGCGGGGCGGAGACCCAGTACTTC
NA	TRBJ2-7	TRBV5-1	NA	CASSLDFAYEQYF	TGCGCCAGCAGCTTGGATTTCGCCTACGAGCAGTACTTC
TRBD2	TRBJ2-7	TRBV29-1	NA	CSVVAGVVSEQYF	TGCAGCGTTGTAGCGGGGGTGGTCTCCGAGCAGTACTTC
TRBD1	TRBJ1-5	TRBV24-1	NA	CATSDSRTGQWQPQHF	TGTGCCACCAGTGATTCAAGGACAGGGCAGTGGCAGCCCCAGCATTTT
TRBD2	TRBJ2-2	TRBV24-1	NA	CATRGGRGTGELFF	TGTGCCACCAGAGGAGGGCGGGGGACCGGGGAGCTGTTTTTT
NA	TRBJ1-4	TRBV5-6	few	CASSLGFGGMGEKLFF	TGTGCCAGCAGCTTGGGATTTGGAGGGATGGGTGAAAAACTGTTTTTT
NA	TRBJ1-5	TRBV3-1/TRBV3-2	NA	CASSQDLGSGNQPQHF	TGTGCCAGCAGCCAAGATCTAGGAAGTGGCAATCAGCCCCAGCATTTT